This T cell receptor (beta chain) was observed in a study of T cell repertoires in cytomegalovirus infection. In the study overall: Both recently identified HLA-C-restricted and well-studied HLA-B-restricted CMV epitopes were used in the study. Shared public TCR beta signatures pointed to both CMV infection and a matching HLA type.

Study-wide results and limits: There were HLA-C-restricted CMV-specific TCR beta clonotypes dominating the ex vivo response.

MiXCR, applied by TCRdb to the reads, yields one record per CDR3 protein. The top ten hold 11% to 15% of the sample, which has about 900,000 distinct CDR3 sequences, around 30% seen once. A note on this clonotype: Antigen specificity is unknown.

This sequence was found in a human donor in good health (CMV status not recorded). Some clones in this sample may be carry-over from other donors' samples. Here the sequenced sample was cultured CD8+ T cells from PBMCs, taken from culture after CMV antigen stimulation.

The CDR3 bases are TGTGCCAGCAGTGAACTGGGTACTGAGCAGTTCTTC. Encoded protein: CASSELGTEQFF. This chain connects TRBV6-1 to TRBJ2-1; no firm D call. CDR3 length: 12 amino acids. V lost 2 bases and J 9 bases, leaving 8 bases between the germline ends. The germline gives CDR1 MNHNS, CDR2 SASEGT.